These T cell receptor beta chains were read from a single sample in a study of OX40 agonist ivuxolimab in advanced cancers. Sequencing was performed with immunoSEQ multiplex PCR; in TCRdb, only in-frame clones are kept and a portion is missing. The sample includes about 50,000 clones, around 80% of them seen just once. Sequencing used CD4+ or CD8+ T cells sorted from blood, obtained in a trial of the OX40 agonist ivuxolimab. The receptors stem from an adult with an advanced solid tumor such as melanoma, head and neck, liver or kidney cancer. Each CDR3 is given with its conserved first and last residue. Fields, in order: V gene, J gene, D gene, clone size, CDR3 length, CDR3 DNA, CDR3 protein. The D gene is left open where the match is weak. Size is stated for part of the rows, as once, few or many counts, or as a class when the clone is expanded.

TRBV19	TRBJ1-5	NA	NA	15	TGTGCCAGTGGACCCTCGGGGTTGAGCAATCAGCCCCAGCATTTT	CASGPSGLSNQPQHF
TRBV19	TRBJ2-1	NA	NA	16	TGTGCCAGTAAAAACCCTTCTAGCAGTATCTACAATGAGCAGTTCTTC	CASKNPSSSIYNEQFF
TRBV5-4	TRBJ2-7	NA	NA	15	TGTGCCAGCAGCTTGGTGGGGGGGCGAAGGTACGAGCAGTACTTC	CASSLVGGRRYEQYF
TRBV19	TRBJ2-7	NA	NA	13	TGTGCCAGTAGTGGTTTTTTACGCAACGAGCAGTACTTC	CASSGFLRNEQYF
TRBV11-3	TRBJ2-1	NA	NA	13	TGTGCCAGCAGCTTCGAGGAGGCCAATGAGCAGTTCTTC	CASSFEEANEQFF
TRBV5-1	TRBJ2-1	TRBD2	NA	17	TGCGCCAGCAGCTTGGCCCTAGCGGGCATCTCCTACAATGAGCAGTTCTTC	CASSLALAGISYNEQFF
TRBV7-2	TRBJ2-2	TRBD2	NA	16	TGTGCCAGCAGCTCGCTAGCGGGAGGTGGGACCGGGGAGCTGTTTTTT	CASSSLAGGGTGELFF
TRBV7-9	TRBJ1-1	NA	NA	17	TGTGCCAGCAGCTCAACCGTGAACCTTGGGGCGAACACTGAAGCTTTCTTT	CASSSTVNLGANTEAFF
TRBV9	TRBJ1-1	TRBD1	once	15	TGTGCCAGCAGCCAGGGGGGACAGGGTCAGACTGAAGCTTTCTTT	CASSQGGQGQTEAFF
TRBV19	TRBJ2-1	TRBD2	NA	17	TGTGCCAGTAGTACTCAGCCCACTAGCGGGCCCAACAATGAGCAGTTCTTC	CASSTQPTSGPNNEQFF
TRBV7-2	TRBJ1-3	NA	NA	16	TGTGCCAGCAGCTTATTGTTTTGGGACTCTGGAAACACCATATATTTT	CASSLLFWDSGNTIYF
TRBV27	TRBJ2-2	NA	once	14	TGTGCCAGCAGTCAAAACAAGAACACCGGGGAGCTGTTTTTT	CASSQNKNTGELFF
TRBV18	TRBJ1-1	NA	NA	13	TGTGCCAGCTCAGGACGGATGAACACTGAAGCTTTCTTT	CASSGRMNTEAFF
TRBV19	TRBJ1-1	NA	many	13	TGTGCCAGTAGTATAGGACAGAACACTGAAGCTTTCTTT	CASSIGQNTEAFF
TRBV5-1	TRBJ2-7	NA	NA	14	TGCGCCAGCAGCGCAGGGAGATTATCCTACGAGCAGTACTTC	CASSAGRLSYEQYF
TRBV7-2	TRBJ2-7	NA	NA	14	TGTGCCAGCAGCCCTATATGGCCTGGGTACGAGCAGTACTTC	CASSPIWPGYEQYF
TRBV19	TRBJ1-5	NA	NA	15	TGTGCCAGCCGGCCCCAAAGGAGTAGCAATCAGCCCCAGCATTTT	CASRPQRSSNQPQHF
TRBV13	TRBJ2-7	NA	NA	13	TGTGCCAGCAGCTTAAGGAGGGCCGGCGAGCAGTACTTC	CASSLRRAGEQYF
TRBV5-1	TRBJ2-1	TRBD2	few	15	TGCGCCAGCAGCTTAAGTGGGGTAGCGGGAGACGAGCAGTTCTTC	CASSLSGVAGDEQFF
TRBV6-1	TRBJ1-2	TRBD1	medium-sized	14	TGTGCCAGCAGGACGACTGGACAGGGATATGGCTACACCTTC	CASRTTGQGYGYTF
TRBV2	TRBJ1-1	NA	few	13	TGTGCCAGCATGCGGGACACGAACACTGAAGCTTTCTTT	CASMRDTNTEAFF
TRBV6-1	TRBJ2-1	TRBD2	NA	16	TGTGCCAGCAGTGAATGGGGTAGCGGGAGTTACAATGAGCAGTTCTTC	CASSEWGSGSYNEQFF
TRBV4-3	TRBJ1-3	NA	NA	17	TGCGCCAGCAGCCAAGAAAATTTACAGTACTCTGGAAACACCATATATTTT	CASSQENLQYSGNTIYF
TRBV30	TRBJ2-6	NA	once	17	TGTGCCTGGAGTGTACGGGGGCAGTACAGCGAGGCCAACGTCCTGACTTTC	CAWSVRGQYSEANVLTF
TRBV6-6	TRBJ2-1	NA	NA	11	TGTGCCAGCAGCCCCAGGGATGAGCAGTTCTTC	CASSPRDEQFF
TRBV2	TRBJ2-2	NA	NA	16	TGTGCCAGCAGACCGGTGGGCAGGGCGGGCACCGGGGAGCTGTTTTTT	CASRPVGRAGTGELFF
TRBV7-2	TRBJ2-1	NA	NA	14	TGTGCCAGCAGCTCATGGGGTGGGTACAATGAGCAGTTCTTC	CASSSWGGYNEQFF
TRBV5-1	TRBJ1-1	NA	NA	14	TGCGCCAGCAGCTTGGGGGATCTGAGCACTGAAGCTTTCTTT	CASSLGDLSTEAFF
TRBV30	TRBJ1-1	NA	few	12	TGTGCCTGGAGTGTAACCTGGGTGGGAGCTTTCTTT	CAWSVTWVGAFF
TRBV7-2	TRBJ1-6	TRBD1	few	14	TGTGCCAGCAGCTTAGACAGGGGTTTCTATCCCCTCCACTTT	CASSLDRGFYPLHF
TRBV6-5	TRBJ2-5	TRBD1	NA	13	TGTGCCAGCAGTTCCGGACAGGTCCGACAGCAGTACTTC	CASSSGQVRQQYF
TRBV29-1	TRBJ1-6	NA	NA	13	TGCAGCGCCGGGGAGGCCTATAATTCACCCCTCCACTTT	CSAGEAYNSPLHF
TRBV2	TRBJ2-7	NA	few	14	TGTGCCAGCAGTGATAGTCCACTCTCCTACGAGCAGTACTTC	CASSDSPLSYEQYF
TRBV7-2	TRBJ1-3	TRBD1	few	15	TGTGCCAGCAGCTTACAGGGGGCTACTGGAAACACCATATATTTT	CASSLQGATGNTIYF
TRBV7-6	TRBJ2-1	TRBD2	NA	15	TGTGCCAGCAGCTTTTGGCGGGAGAGAGGGAATGAGCAGTTCTTC	CASSFWRERGNEQFF
TRBV20-1	TRBJ2-3	NA	NA	11	TGCAGTGCCTCCGGAGGAGATACGCAGTATTTT	CSASGGDTQYF
TRBV28	TRBJ1-2	NA	few	13	TGTGCCAGCACCCAGGGTAAGGACTATGGCTACACCTTC	CASTQGKDYGYTF
TRBV2	TRBJ1-2	NA	NA	16	TGTGCCAGCACCGGGGCTTTTGGGCTCATCAACTATGGCTACACCTTC	CASTGAFGLINYGYTF
TRBV2	TRBJ1-1	TRBD1	NA	15	TGTGCCAGCAGCCGACAGGGGTCACTGGACACTGAAGCTTTCTTT	CASSRQGSLDTEAFF
TRBV29-1	TRBJ2-3	NA	few	17	TGCAGCGTTTTCCCAACGCCCGGGCCTGATGGCACAGATACGCAGTATTTT	CSVFPTPGPDGTDTQYF
TRBV19	TRBJ2-4	TRBD2	NA	14	TGTGCCAGTAGTATGAACTCCTGGGAGGGAATTCAGTACTTC	CASSMNSWEGIQYF
TRBV2	TRBJ2-5	TRBD1	NA	14	TGTGCCAGCAACCGACAGGGGAGGCGGGAGACCCAGTACTTC	CASNRQGRRETQYF
TRBV7-8	TRBJ2-2	TRBD2	NA	15	TGTGCCAGCAGCCATCCTAGCGGGAGTGTCGGGGAGCTGTTTTTT	CASSHPSGSVGELFF
TRBV2	TRBJ2-7	NA	NA	14	TGTGCCAGCAGCCCGAGGGACTCCGACTACGAGCAGTACTTC	CASSPRDSDYEQYF
TRBV2	TRBJ2-7	TRBD2	NA	11	TGTGCCAGCACCCCGGGGGGGGAGCAGTACTTC	CASTPGGEQYF
TRBV12-5	TRBJ2-1	NA	NA	12	TGTGCTAGTGGTTCTGCCTTAAATGAGCAGTTCTTC	CASGSALNEQFF
TRBV6-5	TRBJ1-1	NA	NA	14	TGTGCCAGCAGCCCGGCGGAGAGGAACACTGAAGCTTTCTTT	CASSPAERNTEAFF
TRBV6-1	TRBJ2-3	TRBD1	NA	15	TGTGCCAGCAGTTTCCGGGACAGGGTAACAGATACGCAGTATTTT	CASSFRDRVTDTQYF
TRBV6-5	TRBJ2-5	NA	NA	14	TGTGCCAGCAGTTACTCGCAGGGGCAAGAGACCCAGTACTTC	CASSYSQGQETQYF